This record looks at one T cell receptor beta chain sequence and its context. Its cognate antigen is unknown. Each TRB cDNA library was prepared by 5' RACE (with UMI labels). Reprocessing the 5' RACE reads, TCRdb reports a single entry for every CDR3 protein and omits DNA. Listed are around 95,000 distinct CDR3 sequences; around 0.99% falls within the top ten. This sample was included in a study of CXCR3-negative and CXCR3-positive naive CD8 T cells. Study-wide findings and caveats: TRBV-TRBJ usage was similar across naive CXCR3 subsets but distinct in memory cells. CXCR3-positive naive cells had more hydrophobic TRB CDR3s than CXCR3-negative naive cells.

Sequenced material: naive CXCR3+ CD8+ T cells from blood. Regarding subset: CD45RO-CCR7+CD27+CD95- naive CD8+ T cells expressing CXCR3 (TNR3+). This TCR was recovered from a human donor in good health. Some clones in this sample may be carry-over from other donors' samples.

CDR3 amino acids: CASPTDRDKRTYEQYF. V and J are TRBV19 and TRBJ2-7; TCRdb proposes TRBD1, but this gene call is untestable without DNA. This CDR3 is built from 16 residues. Germline V gene data show CDR1 as LNHDA and CDR2 as SQIVND (reference sequence). Full variable domain (remainder filled in from reference TRBV19 and TRBJ2-7): DGGITQSPKYLFRKEGQNVTLSCEQNLNHDAMYWYRQDPGQGLRLIYYSQIVNDFQKGDIAEGYSVSREKKESFPLTVTSAQKNPTAFYLCASPTDRDKRTYEQYFGPGTRLTVT.